The 6 T cell receptor beta chains below were found in one sample sequenced in a study of metastatic and nonmetastatic thyroid tumors. Patients had received no treatment of any kind before thyroid surgery. TCRdb re-called the PCR reads via MiXCR. The table records 3,000 to 4,500 clones, less than 40% of them present only once. The sequencing sample was made of adjacent normal tissue. The receptor source for this set is a male donor with papillary thyroid cancer or a benign thyroid nodule (not recorded which). Some clones in this sample may be carry-over from other donors' samples.

This clone showed up just a few times. The rearrangement links TRBV28 to TRBJ1-2; TRBD1 agrees at 7 bases. From germline, CDR1 is MDHEN and CDR2 SYDVKM. The CDR3 length is 13 residues. V was clipped by 4 bases and J by 5 bases; unmatched bases: 4. In DNA, the CDR3 is TGTGCCAGCAGTTCGACAGGGTGGTATGGCTACACCTTC. This encodes CASSSTGWYGYTF.

Remarks on this clone: No conserved phenylalanine or tryptophan ends this CDR3, so it is likely a read error. The limits of the CDR3 on the DNA are not certain, so only TCRdb's listed CDR3 is given. The chain links TRBV20-1 to TRBJ2-4; the table calls TRBD1, which could not be checked here. From germline, CDR1 is DFQATT and CDR2 SNEGSKA (reference sequence). The CDR3 contains 15 residues when both ends are counted. The CDR3: CSAPPRTPRRDFHYL.

The chain combines TRBV6-2 or TRBV6-3 with TRBJ2-1, with 8 bases matching TRBD1. CDR3 length: 15 amino acids. V lost 0 bases to trimming and J lost 5 bases; unmatched junction nucleotides: 3. The V gene's germline CDR1 is MNHEY and CDR2 SVGEGT. CDR3 region: CASSYSKQGDNEQFF. CDR3 nucleotide sequence: TGTGCCAGCAGTTACTCGAAACAGGGGGACAATGAGCAGTTCTTC.

This clone is judged large. This chain uses TRBV20-1 with TRBJ2-7, with 9 bases matching TRBD1. V shed 4 bases, J shed 6 bases, and the junction held 4 bases outside the gene matches. This CDR3 region has 12 residues. CDR1 and CDR2 (germline): DFQATT, SNEGSKA (reference sequence). CDR3 in DNA: TGCAGTGCTAAAACAGGGGGCCTCGAGCAGTACTTC. Translated, it gives CSAKTGGLEQYF.

The sample holds a few counts of this clone. The rearrangement joins TRBV6-1 to TRBJ1-1; no definite D call. The CDR3 totals 13 residues. V was shortened by 6 bases and J by 4 bases, with 12 bases between the two germline ends. CDR1 and CDR2 from the germline V gene are MNHNS and SASEGT. Here the CDR3 reads CASSQAYGTEAFF. The CDR3 nucleotides read TGTGCCAGCAGCCAGGCCTACGGCACTGAAGCTTTCTTT.

The V and J genes are TRBV20-1 and TRBJ2-5; TRBD2 agrees at 7 bases. V shed 2 bases, J shed 7 bases, and the junction held 16 bases outside the gene matches. Germline lookup yields CDR1 DFQATT and CDR2 SNEGSKA (reference sequence). The CDR3 has 16 residues. The CDR3 nucleotides are TGCAGTGCTAGAATCTCCAGGGAGGGCGTCACCGGGACCCAGTACTTC. It translates to CSARISREGVTGTQYF.